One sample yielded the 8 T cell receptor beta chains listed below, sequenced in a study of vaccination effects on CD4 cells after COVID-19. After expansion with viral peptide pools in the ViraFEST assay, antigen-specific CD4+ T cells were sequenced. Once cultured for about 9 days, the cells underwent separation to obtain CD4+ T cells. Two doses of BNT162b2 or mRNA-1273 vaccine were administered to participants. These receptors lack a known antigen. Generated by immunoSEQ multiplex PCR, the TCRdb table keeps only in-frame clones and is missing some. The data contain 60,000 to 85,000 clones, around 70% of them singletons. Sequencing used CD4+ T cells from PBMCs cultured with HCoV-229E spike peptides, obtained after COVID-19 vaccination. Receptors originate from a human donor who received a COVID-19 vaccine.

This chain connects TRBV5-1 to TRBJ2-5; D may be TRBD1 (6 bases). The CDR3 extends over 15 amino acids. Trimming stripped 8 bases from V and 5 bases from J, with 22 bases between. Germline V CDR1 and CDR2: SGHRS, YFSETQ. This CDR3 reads CASTLSGTNSETQYF. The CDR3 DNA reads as TGCGCCAGTACCCTCTCCGGGACAAACTCGGAGACCCAGTACTTC.

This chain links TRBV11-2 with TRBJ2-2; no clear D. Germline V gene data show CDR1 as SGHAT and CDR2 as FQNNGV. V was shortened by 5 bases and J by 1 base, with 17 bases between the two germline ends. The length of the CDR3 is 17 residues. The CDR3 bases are TGTGCCAGCAGCCGAAGAATCAGCGCGATGAACACCGGGGAGCTGTTTTTT. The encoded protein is CASSRRISAMNTGELFF.

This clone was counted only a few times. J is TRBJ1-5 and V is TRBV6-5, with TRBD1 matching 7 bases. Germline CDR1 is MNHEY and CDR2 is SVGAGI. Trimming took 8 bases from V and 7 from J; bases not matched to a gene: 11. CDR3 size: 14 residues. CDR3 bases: TGTGCCAGCCAGGCGACAGGGTCGGTGCAGCCCCAGCATTTT. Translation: CASQATGSVQPQHF.

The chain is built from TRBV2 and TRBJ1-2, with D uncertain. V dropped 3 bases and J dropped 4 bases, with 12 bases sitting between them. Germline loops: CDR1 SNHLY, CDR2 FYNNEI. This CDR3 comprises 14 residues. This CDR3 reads CASSDGVGFYGYTF. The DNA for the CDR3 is TGTGCCAGCAGTGATGGGGTCGGATTCTATGGCTACACCTTC. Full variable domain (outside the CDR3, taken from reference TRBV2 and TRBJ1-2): EPEVTQTPSHQVTQMGQEVILRCVPISNHLYFYWYRQILGQKVEFLVSFYNNEISEKSEIFDDQFSVERPDGSNFTLKIRSTKLEDSAMYFCASSDGVGFYGYTFGSGTRLTVV.

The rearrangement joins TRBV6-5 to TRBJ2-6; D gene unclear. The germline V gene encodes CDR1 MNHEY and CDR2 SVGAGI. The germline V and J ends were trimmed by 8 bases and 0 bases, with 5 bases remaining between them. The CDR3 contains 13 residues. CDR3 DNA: TGTGCCAGCCATTTCTCTGGGGCCAACGTCCTGACTTTC. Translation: CASHFSGANVLTF.

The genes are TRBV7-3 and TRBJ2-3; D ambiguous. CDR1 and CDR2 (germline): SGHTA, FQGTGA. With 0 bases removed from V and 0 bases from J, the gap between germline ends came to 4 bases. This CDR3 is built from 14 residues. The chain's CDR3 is CASSLTTSTDTQYF. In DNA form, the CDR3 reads TGTGCCAGCAGCTTAACCACTAGCACAGATACGCAGTATTTT.

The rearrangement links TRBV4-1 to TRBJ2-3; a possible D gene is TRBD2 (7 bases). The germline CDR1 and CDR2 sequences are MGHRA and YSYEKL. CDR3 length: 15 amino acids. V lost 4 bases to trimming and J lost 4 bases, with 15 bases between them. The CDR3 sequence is CASSPSGGGADTQYF. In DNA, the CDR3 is TGCGCCAGCAGCCCCAGTGGCGGGGGCGCAGATACGCAGTATTTT.

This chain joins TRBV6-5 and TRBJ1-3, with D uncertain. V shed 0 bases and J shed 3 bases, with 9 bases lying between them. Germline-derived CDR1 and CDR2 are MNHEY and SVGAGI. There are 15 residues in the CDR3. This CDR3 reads CASSYSSVGGNTIYF. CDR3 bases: TGTGCCAGCAGTTACTCGTCTGTGGGTGGAAACACCATATATTTT.